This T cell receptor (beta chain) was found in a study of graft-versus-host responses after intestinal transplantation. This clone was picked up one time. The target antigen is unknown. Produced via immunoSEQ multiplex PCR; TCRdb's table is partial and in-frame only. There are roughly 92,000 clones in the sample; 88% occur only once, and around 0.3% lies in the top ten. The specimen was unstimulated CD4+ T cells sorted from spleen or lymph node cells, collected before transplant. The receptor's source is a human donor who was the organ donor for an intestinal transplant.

Written as DNA, the CDR3 is TGTGCCAGCAGCCCCGACAGGGTGGGTTTCAGGGAGCAGTTCTTC. Translating it yields CASSPDRVGFREQFF. The rearrangement uses TRBV6-1 and TRBJ2-1; 7 bases fit TRBD1. V was clipped by 6 bases and J by 10 bases; unmatched bases: 15. Germline V gene lookup returns CDR1 MNHNS and CDR2 SASEGT. The CDR3 extends over 15 amino acids.